This passage covers 5 T cell receptor beta chains from one sample sequenced in a study of T cell repertoires in cytomegalovirus infection (dated by TCRdb to about 2019). The run used an Illumina HiSeq 1500. Starting from the raw public reads, TCRdb applied fastp trimming at Q25, assembled clones with MiXCR and retained in-frame beta chains. Each CDR3 protein gets just one entry, which takes the most common genes and DNA from the rows behind it. The sample table lists some 220,000 distinct CDR3 sequences, 5% to 8.5% of them with a count of one. The ten biggest clones cover roughly 6.5% of the sample. Sequences were obtained from PBMCs. These receptors all come from a human donor in good health (CMV status not recorded). Some clones in this sample may be carry-over from other donors' samples.

This clonotype was seen only a few times. The rearrangement uses TRBV12-3 or TRBV12-4 and TRBJ1-2; D is ambiguous. The V end was cut by 2 bases, the J end by 5 bases, with 6 bases between. This CDR3 is 12 amino acids long. CDR3 in amino acids: CASSLQRYGYTF. CDR3 coding DNA: TGTGCCAGCAGTTTACAAAGATATGGCTACACCTTC.

This clonotype came up many times. The chain is built from TRBV4-1 and TRBJ1-4, with 7 nucleotides matching TRBD1. This CDR3 is built from 16 residues. Per the germline V gene, CDR1 is MGHRA and CDR2 is YSYEKL. With V trimmed by 0 bases and J by 3 bases, 4 bases remained unmatched. CDR3 nucleotide sequence: TGCGCCAGCAGCCAAGATGGAACAGGGGCTAATGAAAAACTGTTTTTT. Its protein product is CASSQDGTGANEKLFF.

This clonotype has a handful of counts. This chain uses TRBV20-1 with TRBJ2-5; D gene unclear. From germline, CDR1 is DFQATT and CDR2 SNEGSKA (reference sequence). V lost 2 bases and J lost 5, with 12 bases in between. The CDR3 totals 13 residues. In DNA, the CDR3 is TGCAGTGCTAGAATGAACCTACGGGAGACCCAGTACTTC. It encodes CSARMNLRETQYF.

This clonotype was seen at least ten times. The gene calls are TRBV2 and TRBJ2-7; D possibly matches TRBD1 or TRBD2 (5 bases each). Germline V gene sequence: CDR1 SNHLY, CDR2 FYNNEI. V was trimmed by 1 base and J by 2 bases, leaving 15 bases between them. The CDR3 spans 16 residues. Here the CDR3 reads CASSEVGFRGTYEQYF. The CDR3 coding sequence is TGTGCCAGCAGTGAAGTCGGCTTTCGGGGCACCTACGAGCAGTACTTC. The entire variable domain, with the rest obtained from reference TRBV2 and TRBJ2-7, is as follows: EPEVTQTPSHQVTQMGQEVILRCVPISNHLYFYWYRQILGQKVEFLVSFYNNEISEKSEIFDDQFSVERPDGSNFTLKIRSTKLEDSAMYFCASSEVGFRGTYEQYFGPGTRLTVT.

This clonotype was recorded many times. V is TRBV5-4 and J is TRBJ2-7; a weak D match, TRBD2 (6 bases). This CDR3 spans 17 amino acids. Germline CDR1 is SGHNT and CDR2 is YYREEE (reference sequence). The ends were cut back, 0 bases at V and 3 bases at J, with 19 bases in the middle. The CDR3 DNA sequence: TGTGCCAGCAGCTTGGCCGGGGGAGGCGGCTTCCTCTACGAGCAGTACTTC. Its translation: CASSLAGGGGFLYEQYF.